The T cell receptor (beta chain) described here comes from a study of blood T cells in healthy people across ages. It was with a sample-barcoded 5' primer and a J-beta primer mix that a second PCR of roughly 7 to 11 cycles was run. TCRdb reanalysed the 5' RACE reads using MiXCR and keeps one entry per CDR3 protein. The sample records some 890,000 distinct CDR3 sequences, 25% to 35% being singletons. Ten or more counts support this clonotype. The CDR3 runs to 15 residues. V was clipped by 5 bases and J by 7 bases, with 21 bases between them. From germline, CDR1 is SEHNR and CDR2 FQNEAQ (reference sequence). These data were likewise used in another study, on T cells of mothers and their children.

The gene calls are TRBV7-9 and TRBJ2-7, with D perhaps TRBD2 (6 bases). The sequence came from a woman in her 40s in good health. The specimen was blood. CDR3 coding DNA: TGTGCCAGCAGCGCCTCCGGGACTCCGGGTGAGGAGCAGTACTTC. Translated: CASSASGTPGEEQYF. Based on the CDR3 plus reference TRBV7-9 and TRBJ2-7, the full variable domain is DTGVSQNPRHKITKRGQNVTFRCDPISEHNRLYWYRQTLGQGPEFLTYFQNEAQLEKSRLLSDRFSAERPKGSFSTLEIQRTEQGDSAMYLCASSASGTPGEEQYFGPGTRLTVT.